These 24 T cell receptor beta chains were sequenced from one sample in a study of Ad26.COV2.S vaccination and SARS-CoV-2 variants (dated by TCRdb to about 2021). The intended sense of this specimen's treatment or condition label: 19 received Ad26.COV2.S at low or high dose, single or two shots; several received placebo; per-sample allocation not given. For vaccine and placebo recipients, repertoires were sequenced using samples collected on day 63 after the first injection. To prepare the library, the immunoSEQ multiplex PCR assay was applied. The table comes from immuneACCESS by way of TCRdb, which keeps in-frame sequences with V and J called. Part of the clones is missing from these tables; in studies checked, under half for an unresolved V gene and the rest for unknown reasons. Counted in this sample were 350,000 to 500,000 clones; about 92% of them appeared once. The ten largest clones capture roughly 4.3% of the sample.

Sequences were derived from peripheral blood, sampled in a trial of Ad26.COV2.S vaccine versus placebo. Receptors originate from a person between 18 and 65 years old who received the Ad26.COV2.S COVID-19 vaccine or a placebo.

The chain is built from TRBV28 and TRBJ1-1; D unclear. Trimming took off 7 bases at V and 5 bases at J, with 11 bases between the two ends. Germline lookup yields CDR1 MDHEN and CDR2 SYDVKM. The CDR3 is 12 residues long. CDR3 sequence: CASKTGGTEAFF. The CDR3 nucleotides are TGTGCCAGCAAGACGGGAGGGACTGAAGCTTTCTTT.

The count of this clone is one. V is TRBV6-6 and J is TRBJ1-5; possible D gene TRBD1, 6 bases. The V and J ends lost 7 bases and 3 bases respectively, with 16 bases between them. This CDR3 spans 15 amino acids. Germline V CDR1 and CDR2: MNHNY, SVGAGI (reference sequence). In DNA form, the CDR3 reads TGTGCCAGCACCCCACGGGGGCAGAACAATCAGCCCCAGCATTTT. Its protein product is CASTPRGQNNQPQHF.

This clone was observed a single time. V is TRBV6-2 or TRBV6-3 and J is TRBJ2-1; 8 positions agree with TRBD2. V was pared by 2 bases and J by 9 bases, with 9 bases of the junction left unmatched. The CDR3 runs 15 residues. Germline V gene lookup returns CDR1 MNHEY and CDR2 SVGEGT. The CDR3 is CASSYGGAGAVEQFF. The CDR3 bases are TGTGCCAGCAGTTACGGGGGAGCGGGAGCCGTTGAGCAGTTCTTC.

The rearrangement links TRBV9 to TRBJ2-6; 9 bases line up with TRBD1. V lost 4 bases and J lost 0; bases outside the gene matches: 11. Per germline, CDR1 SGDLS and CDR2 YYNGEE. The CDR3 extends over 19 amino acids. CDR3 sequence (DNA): TGTGCCAGCAGCCCGAGGACAGGGGCTACGTTCTCTGGGGCCAACGTCCTGACTTTC. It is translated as CASSPRTGATFSGANVLTF.

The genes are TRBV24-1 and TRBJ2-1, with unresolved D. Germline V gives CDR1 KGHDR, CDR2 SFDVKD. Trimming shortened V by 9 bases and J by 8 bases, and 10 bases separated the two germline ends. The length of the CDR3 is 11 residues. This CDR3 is CATSFRDEQFF. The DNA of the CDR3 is TGTGCCACCTCTTTTCGCGATGAGCAGTTCTTC.

For the CDR3, the DNA is TGTGCCAGCAGCCCCTCCCCCGGGAGTGGGTACTTC. Protein product: CASSPSPGSGYF. This chain connects TRBV7-9 to TRBJ2-4; D is perhaps TRBD2 (6 bases). Germline V gene sequence: CDR1 SEHNR, CDR2 FQNEAQ (reference sequence). This CDR3 spans 12 amino acids. V lost 5 bases to trimming and J lost 15 bases, with 17 bases between them.

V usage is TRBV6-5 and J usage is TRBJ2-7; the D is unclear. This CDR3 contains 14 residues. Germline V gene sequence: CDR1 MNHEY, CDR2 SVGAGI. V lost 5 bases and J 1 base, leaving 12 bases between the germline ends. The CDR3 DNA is TGTGCCAGCAGTAGACATGCCCTTTCCTACGAGCAGTACTTC. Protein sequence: CASSRHALSYEQYF.

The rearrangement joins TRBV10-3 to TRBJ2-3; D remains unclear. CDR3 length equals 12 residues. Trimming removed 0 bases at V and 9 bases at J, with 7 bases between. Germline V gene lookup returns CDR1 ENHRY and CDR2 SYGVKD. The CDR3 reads CAISESSPTQYF. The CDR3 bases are TGTGCCATCAGTGAGTCAAGCCCGACGCAGTATTTT.

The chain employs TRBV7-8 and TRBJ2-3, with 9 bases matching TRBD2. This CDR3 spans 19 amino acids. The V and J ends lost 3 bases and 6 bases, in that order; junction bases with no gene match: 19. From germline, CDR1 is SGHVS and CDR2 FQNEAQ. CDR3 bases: TGTGCCAGCAGCTTTAGTTCCGGGACTAGCACTCGGCGGGGCGATACGCAGTATTTT. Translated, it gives CASSFSSGTSTRRGDTQYF.

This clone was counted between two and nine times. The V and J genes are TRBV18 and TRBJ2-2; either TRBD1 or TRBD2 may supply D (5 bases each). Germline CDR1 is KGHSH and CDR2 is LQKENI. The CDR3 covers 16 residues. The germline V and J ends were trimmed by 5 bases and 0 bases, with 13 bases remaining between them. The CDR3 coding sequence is TGTGCCAGCTCAGACGGGACGATCGCGAACACCGGGGAGCTGTTTTTT. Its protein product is CASSDGTIANTGELFF.

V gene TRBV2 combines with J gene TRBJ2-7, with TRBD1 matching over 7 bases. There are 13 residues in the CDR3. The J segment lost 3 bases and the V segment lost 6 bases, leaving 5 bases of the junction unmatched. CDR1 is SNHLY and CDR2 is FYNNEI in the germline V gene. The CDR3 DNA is TGTGCCAGCAGCTGGGACAGAGTCTACGAGCAGTACTTC. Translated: CASSWDRVYEQYF. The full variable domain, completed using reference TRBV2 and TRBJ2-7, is EPEVTQTPSHQVTQMGQEVILRCVPISNHLYFYWYRQILGQKVEFLVSFYNNEISEKSEIFDDQFSVERPDGSNFTLKIRSTKLEDSAMYFCASSWDRVYEQYFGPGTRLTVT.

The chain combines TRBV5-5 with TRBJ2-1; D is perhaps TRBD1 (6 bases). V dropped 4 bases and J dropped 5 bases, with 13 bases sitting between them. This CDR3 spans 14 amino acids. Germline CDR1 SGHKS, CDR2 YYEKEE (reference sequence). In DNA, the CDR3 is TGTGCCAGCAGCGGTTGGGCAGGGGACAATGAGCAGTTCTTC. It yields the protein CASSGWAGDNEQFF.

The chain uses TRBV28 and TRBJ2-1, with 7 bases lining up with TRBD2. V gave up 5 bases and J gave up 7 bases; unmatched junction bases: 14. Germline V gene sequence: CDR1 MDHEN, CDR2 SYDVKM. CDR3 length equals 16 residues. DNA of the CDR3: TGTGCCAGCAGTCCCCCCCGCGGGAGTCTGTTGAATGAGCAGTTCTTC. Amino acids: CASSPPRGSLLNEQFF.

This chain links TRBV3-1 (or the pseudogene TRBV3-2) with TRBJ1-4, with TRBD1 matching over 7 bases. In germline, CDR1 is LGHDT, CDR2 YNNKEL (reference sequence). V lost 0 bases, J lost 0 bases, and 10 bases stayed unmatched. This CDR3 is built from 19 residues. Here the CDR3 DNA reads TGTGCCAGCAGCCAAGATAGCTGGAGACAGGGTGCAACTAATGAAAAACTGTTTTTT. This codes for CASSQDSWRQGATNEKLFF.

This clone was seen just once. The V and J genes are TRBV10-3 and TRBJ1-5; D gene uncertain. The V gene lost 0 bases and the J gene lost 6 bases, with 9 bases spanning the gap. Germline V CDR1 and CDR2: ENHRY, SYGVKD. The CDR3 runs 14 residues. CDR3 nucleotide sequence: TGTGCCATCAGTGAGTCGCAGGCCGGTCAGCCCCAGCATTTT. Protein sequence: CAISESQAGQPQHF.

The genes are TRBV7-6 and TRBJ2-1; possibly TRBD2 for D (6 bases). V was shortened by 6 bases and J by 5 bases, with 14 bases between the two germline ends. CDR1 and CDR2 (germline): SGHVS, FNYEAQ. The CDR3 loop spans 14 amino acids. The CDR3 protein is CASSREHGDNEQFF. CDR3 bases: TGTGCCAGCAGTCGGGAGCACGGTGACAATGAGCAGTTCTTC.

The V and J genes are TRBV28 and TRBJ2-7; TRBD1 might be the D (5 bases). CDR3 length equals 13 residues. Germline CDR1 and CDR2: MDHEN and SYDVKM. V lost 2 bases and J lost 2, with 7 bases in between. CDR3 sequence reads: CASSLDRPYEQYF. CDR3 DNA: TGTGCCAGCAGTTTAGACAGACCCTACGAGCAGTACTTC.

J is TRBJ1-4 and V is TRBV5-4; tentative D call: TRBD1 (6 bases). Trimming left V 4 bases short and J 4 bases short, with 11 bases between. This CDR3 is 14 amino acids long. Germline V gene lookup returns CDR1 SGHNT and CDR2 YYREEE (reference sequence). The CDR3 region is CASSGGGINEKLFF. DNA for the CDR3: TGTGCCAGCAGCGGGGGGGGCATTAATGAAAAACTGTTTTTT.

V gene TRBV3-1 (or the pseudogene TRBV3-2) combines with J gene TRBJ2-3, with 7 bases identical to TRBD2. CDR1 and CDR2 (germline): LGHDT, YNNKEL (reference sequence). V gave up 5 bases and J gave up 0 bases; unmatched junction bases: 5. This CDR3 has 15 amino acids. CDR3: CASSSTSESTDTQYF. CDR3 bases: TGTGCCAGCAGCTCCACTAGCGAAAGCACAGATACGCAGTATTTT.

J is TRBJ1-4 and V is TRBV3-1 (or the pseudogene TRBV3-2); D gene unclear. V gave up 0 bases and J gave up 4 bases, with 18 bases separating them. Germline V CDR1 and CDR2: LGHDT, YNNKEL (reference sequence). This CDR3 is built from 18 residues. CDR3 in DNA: TGTGCCAGCAGCCAAGATTCCACCCGAATGAGAATTAATGAAAAACTGTTTTTT. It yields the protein CASSQDSTRMRINEKLFF.

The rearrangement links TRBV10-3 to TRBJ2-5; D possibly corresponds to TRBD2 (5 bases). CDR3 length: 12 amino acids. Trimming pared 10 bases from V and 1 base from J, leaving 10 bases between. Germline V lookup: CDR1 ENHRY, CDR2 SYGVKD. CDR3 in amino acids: CATLDFQETQYF. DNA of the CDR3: TGTGCCACCCTGGACTTCCAAGAGACCCAGTACTTC.

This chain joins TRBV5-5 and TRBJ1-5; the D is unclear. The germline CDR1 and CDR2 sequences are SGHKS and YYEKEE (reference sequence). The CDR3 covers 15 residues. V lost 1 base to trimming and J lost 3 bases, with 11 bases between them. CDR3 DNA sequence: TGTGCCAGCAGCTTGACGGGAGATTACAATCAGCCCCAGCATTTT. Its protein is CASSLTGDYNQPQHF.

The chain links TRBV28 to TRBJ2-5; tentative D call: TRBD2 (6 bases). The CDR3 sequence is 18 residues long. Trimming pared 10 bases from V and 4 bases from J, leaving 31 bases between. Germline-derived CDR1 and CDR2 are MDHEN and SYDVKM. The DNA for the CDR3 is TGTGCCACCCTACCCCCCCCGGGTCTTGGATACGGGAGAGAGACCCAGTACTTC. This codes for CATLPPPGLGYGRETQYF. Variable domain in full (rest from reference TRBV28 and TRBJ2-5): DVKVTQSSRYLVKRTGEKVFLECVQDMDHENMFWYRQDPGLGLRLIYFSYDVKMKEKGDIPEGYSVSREKKERFSLILESASTNQTSMYLCATLPPPGLGYGRETQYFGPGTRLLVL.

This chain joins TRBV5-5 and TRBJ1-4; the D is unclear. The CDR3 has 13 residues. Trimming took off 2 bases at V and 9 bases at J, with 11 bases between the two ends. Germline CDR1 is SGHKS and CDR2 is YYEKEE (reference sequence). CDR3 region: CASSLGLRKKLFF. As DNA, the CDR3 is TGTGCCAGCAGCTTAGGGCTGAGGAAAAAACTGTTTTTT. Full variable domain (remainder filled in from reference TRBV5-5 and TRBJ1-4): DAGVTQSPTHLIKTRGQQVTLRCSPISGHKSVSWYQQVLGQGPQFIFQYYEKEERGRGNFPDRFSARQFPNYSSELNVNALLLGDSALYLCASSLGLRKKLFFGSGTQLSVL.